This record concerns one T cell receptor (beta chain) sequence. Using immunoSEQ multiplex PCR, the repertoire was profiled, and TCRdb retains in-frame clones only, with some absent. Among approximately 100,000 clones listed, roughly 84% were seen once. The data were obtained in a study of T cell responses to AZD1222 COVID-19 vaccine. The TCR originated in an adult in good health. Material: peripheral blood, obtained on day 0 of AZD1222 vaccination.

CDR3 region: CASSLNLAGSGETQYF. Written as DNA, the CDR3 is TGTGCCAGCAGCTTAAATCTAGCAGGCAGCGGAGAGACCCAGTACTTC. V and J are TRBV7-3 and TRBJ2-5; tentatively, D is TRBD2 (5 bases). Trimming cost V 1 base and J 4 bases, with 16 bases left between them. The CDR3 length is 16 residues. CDR1 is SGHTA and CDR2 is FQGTGA in the germline V gene.